This T cell receptor (beta chain) was recovered during a study of T-cell memory formation after mild COVID-19. Study-wide findings and caveats: For second-wave clones that peaked at day 37, SARS-CoV-2 specificity went unverified. Balance between CD4 and CD8 was seen in clones contracting day 15 to 85, and a CD4+ lean was seen in later expanders.

One entry per CDR3 protein results from TCRdb running MiXCR on the 5' RACE reads. The table shows a few hundred thousand distinct CDR3 sequences, with 20% to 25% occurring only once. This clonotype has just a few counts. The target antigen is unknown. With 0 bases clipped from V and 5 bases from J, the junction kept 8 bases outside the gene matches. CDR1 and CDR2 from the germline V gene are LGHNA and YSLEER. CDR3 length: 18 amino acids. This TCR was recovered from a young man who had mild COVID-19 (a few samples of this study predate the infection). Cell type and time point are not known. What was sequenced was PBMCs or a T cell subset sorted from them (not recorded which). The V gene is TRBV4-3, the J gene TRBJ2-3, with TRBD2 matching over 13 bases. This CDR3 is CASSQDWGLAGLGDTQYF. DNA of the CDR3: TGCGCCAGCAGCCAAGATTGGGGACTAGCGGGGTTGGGAGATACGCAGTATTTT.